This T cell receptor (beta chain) was captured in a study of cytomegalovirus exposure and HLA in healthy donors. Germline-derived CDR1 and CDR2 are MNHEY and SVGAGI. This CDR3 comprises 14 residues. V was pared by 6 bases and J by 4 bases, with 16 bases between. The PCR contained 60 Vbeta and 13 Jbeta primers. The data were produced by immunoSEQ multiplex PCR, yet TCRdb's version contains in-frame clones alone and is incomplete. The table shows roughly 190,000 clones, with roughly 80% occurring only once. This clonotype was sampled from a man aged 50-59 years in good health and CMV-seronegative. The chain couples TRBV6-5 to TRBJ2-7; a weak D match, TRBD1 (6 bases). The sequencing input was PBMCs. The CDR3 region is CASSPVQGSYEQYF. The CDR3 nucleotides are TGTGCCAGCAGCCCGGTGCAGGGGTCTTACGAGCAGTACTTC.